One T cell receptor (beta chain) is described in this entry. This sample stems from a study of blood T cell repertoires in COVID-19. About the research overall: The samples span acute and convalescent COVID-19 from the United States, Italy and Spain. PBMCs, B-cell-depleted T cells, or T cells were the source of the cDNA or gDNA that made up the material.

Under the authors' procedure: Reference gene primer amplification in the assay estimated nucleated cell counts. Assay: immunoSEQ multiplex PCR; the TCRdb copy retains only in-frame clones and omits some. V, J and clone size reflect that table, while D and trimming were determined from the DNA. There are under 350,000 clones in the sample; around nine tenths occur only once, and around 1.4% lies in the top ten. The sample was peripheral blood. The TCR originated in a man between 65 and 80 years old with acute or convalescent COVID-19.

In DNA, the CDR3 is TGTGCCAGCAGTGAAGCAGTGGGCGGGAGGGGGCAGGAGACCCAGTACTTC. Its translation: CASSEAVGGRGQETQYF. The chain links TRBV6-1 to TRBJ2-5; 9 bases are a match to TRBD2. CDR1 and CDR2 from the germline V gene are MNHNS and SASEGT. This CDR3 spans 17 amino acids. V lost 0 bases and J lost 5; bases outside the gene matches: 10.